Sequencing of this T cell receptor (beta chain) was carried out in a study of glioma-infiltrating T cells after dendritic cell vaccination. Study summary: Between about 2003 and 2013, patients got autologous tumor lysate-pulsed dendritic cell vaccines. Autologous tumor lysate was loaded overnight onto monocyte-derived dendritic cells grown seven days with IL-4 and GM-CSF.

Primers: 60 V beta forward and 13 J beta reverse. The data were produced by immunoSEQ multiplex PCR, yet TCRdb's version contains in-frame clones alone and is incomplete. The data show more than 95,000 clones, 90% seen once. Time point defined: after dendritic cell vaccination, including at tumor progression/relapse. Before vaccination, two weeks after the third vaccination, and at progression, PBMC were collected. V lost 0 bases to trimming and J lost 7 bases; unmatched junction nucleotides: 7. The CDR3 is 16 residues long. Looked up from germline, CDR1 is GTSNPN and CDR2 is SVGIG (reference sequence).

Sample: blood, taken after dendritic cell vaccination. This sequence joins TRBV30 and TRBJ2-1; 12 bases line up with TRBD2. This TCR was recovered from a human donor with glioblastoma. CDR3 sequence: CAWSVLSSGRVNEQFF. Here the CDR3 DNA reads TGTGCCTGGAGTGTACTTTCTAGCGGGAGGGTTAATGAGCAGTTCTTC. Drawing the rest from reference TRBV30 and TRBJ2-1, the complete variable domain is SQTIHQWPATLVQPVGSPLSLECTVEGTSNPNLYWYRQAAGRGLQLLFYSVGIGQISSEVPQNLSASRPQDRQFILSSKKLLLSDSGFYLCAWSVLSSGRVNEQFFGPGTRLTVL.